A single sample is the source of the 8 T cell receptor beta chains below, sequenced in a study of control samples from healthy donors and cancer patients. Data came from immunoSEQ multiplex PCR; TCRdb stores just in-frame clones and leaves some out. The sample gives 40,000 to 55,000 clones, approximately 89% of which show up once; 1.6% is in the top ten. Sequenced material: PBMCs. These receptors were obtained from a man aged 40-50 years with colorectal cancer.

The gene calls are TRBV6-5 and TRBJ2-3, with 7 bases matching TRBD2. This CDR3 has 15 residues. V gave up 4 bases and J gave up 5 bases; unmatched junction bases: 9. Germline-derived CDR1 and CDR2 are MNHEY and SVGAGI. CDR3 bases: TGTGCCAGCAGTTTCGGGCCCTGGGAGGGAGATACGCAGTATTTT. Protein product: CASSFGPWEGDTQYF.

The chain uses TRBV19 and TRBJ1-1; D is uncertain. Germline loops: CDR1 LNHDA, CDR2 SQIVND (reference sequence). This CDR3 has 12 amino acids. Trimming took off 3 bases at V and 4 bases at J, with 6 bases between the two ends. The CDR3 bases are TGTGCCAGTAGTATCGGTTTCACTGAAGCTTTCTTT. Its translation is CASSIGFTEAFF.

This clone has a handful of counts. The chain combines TRBV19 with TRBJ2-7; 7 bases fit TRBD1. Germline V gives CDR1 LNHDA, CDR2 SQIVND (reference sequence). The V gene end was trimmed by 1 base and the J gene end by 4 bases; junction bases not matched to a gene: 7. This CDR3 is 15 amino acids long. DNA of the CDR3: TGTGCCAGTAGTATAGCGGCGACAGGGATTTACGAGCAGTACTTC. It encodes CASSIAATGIYEQYF.

As for this clone: One end of the junction does not line up with germline, which may come from a read error. Other DNA sequences within the sample encode an identical CDR3. The chain uses TRBV5-6 and TRBJ2-4; D not certain. Per germline, CDR1 SGHDT and CDR2 YYEEEE. This CDR3 comprises 14 residues. The CDR3, as DNA: TGTGCCAGCAGCTTGCGTCGGCTTGGAAACATTCAGTATTTC. The encoded protein is CASSLRRLGNIQYF.

Points on this clone: Its ends do not fully match the called genes, so a read error is possible. This chain links TRBV5-6 with TRBJ2-5; D unclear. The CDR3 is made up of 14 amino acids. Germline V lookup: CDR1 SGHDT, CDR2 YYEEEE. The CDR3 loop reads CASNLAVRQETQYF. The CDR3 DNA is TGTGCCAGCAACTTGGCGGTCAGACAAGAGACCCAGTACTTC.

The gene calls are TRBV3-1 (or the pseudogene TRBV3-2) and TRBJ2-1; 12 bases are shared with TRBD2. The V segment lost 4 bases and the J segment 10 bases; nucleotides outside the gene matches: 5. In germline, CDR1 is LGHDT, CDR2 YNNKEL (reference sequence). The CDR3 loop spans 14 amino acids. The CDR3 sequence is CASSPRTSGAEQFF. Here the CDR3 DNA reads TGTGCCAGCAGCCCCCGGACTAGCGGGGCGGAGCAGTTCTTC.

The V and J genes are TRBV11-2 and TRBJ1-5; D is uncertain. The germline CDR1 and CDR2 sequences are SGHAT and FQNNGV. V shed 5 bases and J shed 6 bases, with 14 bases lying between them. CDR3 length equals 14 residues. CDR3: CASSPTSNGQPQHF. The CDR3 nucleotides are TGTGCCAGCAGCCCTACCTCCAACGGTCAGCCCCAGCATTTT.

The chain couples TRBV5-1 to TRBJ1-4, with TRBD1 matching 7 bases. This CDR3 region has 13 residues. With V trimmed by 5 bases and J by 8 bases, 6 bases remained unmatched. Germline CDR1 SGHRS, CDR2 YFSETQ. The DNA for the CDR3 is TGCGCCAGCAGTTGGAACAGGGGCGAAAAACTGTTTTTT. As protein: CASSWNRGEKLFF.